This TCR beta chain was captured in a study of cytomegalovirus exposure and HLA in healthy donors. Study-wide findings and caveats: The availability of immune exposure information extended only to CMV serostatus. There were three CMV-associated chains whose specificity for CMV antigens was confirmed in vitro. Reportedly, TCR beta sequences accurately predicted HLA-A and HLA-B alleles in most subjects.

The PCR contained 60 Vbeta and 13 Jbeta primers. Repertoires were generated with immunoSEQ multiplex PCR, while TCRdb's copy carries only in-frame clones and drops some. This repertoire shows 150,000 to 200,000 clones, roughly 84% found once; its top ten account for about 0.26%. This clone appeared a single time. What it recognizes is unknown. Germline is not matched at one junction end, which may reflect a read error. Germline values: CDR1 LNHDA, CDR2 SQIVND (reference sequence). The CDR3 runs 12 residues. This TCR derives from a boy younger than 18 in good health and CMV-seronegative. The sequencing sample was made of PBMCs. This chain connects TRBV19 to TRBJ1-6, with unresolved D. The CDR3 here is CASAADNSPLHF. The CDR3 DNA follows: TGTGCCAGTGCCGCGGATAATTCACCTCTCCACTTT. Complete variable domain (other parts from reference TRBV19 and TRBJ1-6): DGGITQSPKYLFRKEGQNVTLSCEQNLNHDAMYWYRQDPGQGLRLIYYSQIVNDFQKGDIAEGYSVSREKKESFPLTVTSAQKNPTAFYLCASAADNSPLHFGNGTRLTVT.